This TCR beta chain was captured by sequencing in a study of T cell responses to AZD1222 COVID-19 vaccine. Study-level findings and limits: Sampling captured repertoires only after the peak T cell response.

Germline V gives CDR1 SGHNT, CDR2 YENEEA. V lost 5 bases to trimming and J lost 7 bases, with 9 bases between them. This CDR3 has 12 residues. Concerning this clone: Antigen unknown.

The repertoire was sequenced with immunoSEQ multiplex PCR; TCRdb's copy has only in-frame clones and lacks some. The data contain about 90,000 clones, around 91% of them singletons. The receptor was derived from an adult in good health. This chain connects TRBV11-3 to TRBJ2-1; maybe TRBD1 (5 bases). The material was peripheral blood, obtained on day 0 of MenACWY control vaccination. CDR3 DNA: TGTGCCAGCAGCCGTCAGGGAAATGAGCAGTTCTTC. It specifies CASSRQGNEQFF.